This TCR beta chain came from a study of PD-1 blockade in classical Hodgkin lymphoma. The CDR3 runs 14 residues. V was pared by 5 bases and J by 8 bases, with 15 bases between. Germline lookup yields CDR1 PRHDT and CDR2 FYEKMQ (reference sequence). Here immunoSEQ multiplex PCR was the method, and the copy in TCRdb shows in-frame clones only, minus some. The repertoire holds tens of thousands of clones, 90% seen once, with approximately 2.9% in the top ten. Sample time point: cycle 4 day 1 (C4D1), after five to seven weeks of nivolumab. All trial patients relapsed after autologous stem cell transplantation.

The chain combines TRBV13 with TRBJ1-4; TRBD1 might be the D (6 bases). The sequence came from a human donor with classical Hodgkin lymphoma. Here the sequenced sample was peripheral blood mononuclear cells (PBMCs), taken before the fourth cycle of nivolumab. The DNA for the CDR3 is TGTGCCAGCAGCCTAACAGGGACCCGGGAAAAACTGTTTTTT. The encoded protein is CASSLTGTREKLFF.